These T cell receptor beta chains were read from a single sample in a study of beta chain features in type 1 diabetes. Data came from immunoSEQ multiplex PCR; TCRdb stores just in-frame clones and leaves some out. The sample has 900,000 or so clones, roughly a sixth seen once. Material for sequencing was naive CD4+ T cells from blood. Receptors originate from a woman aged 18-29 years in good health. Each CDR3 is given with its conserved first and last residue. A D gene is named only where the DNA matches it firmly. Clone size, where shown, is once, few, many, or a class for clones that have expanded.

TRBV5-8	NA	NA	TRBJ2-5	CASSLVIGSNQETQYF	TGTGCCAGCAGCTTGGTAATCGGCTCCAACCAAGAGACCCAGTACTTC
TRBV28	NA	TRBD2	TRBJ2-1	CAAAGGSYNEQFF	TGTGCCGCAGCGGGAGGCTCCTACAATGAGCAGTTCTTC
TRBV18	few	NA	TRBJ2-1	CASSLNRVHNEQFF	TGTGCCAGCTCTCTCAACAGGGTCCACAATGAGCAGTTCTTC
TRBV10-3	few	TRBD2	TRBJ2-3	CAISDGTREDTQYF	TGTGCCATCAGTGACGGGACTAGAGAAGATACGCAGTATTTT
TRBV7-8	NA	NA	TRBJ1-2	CASSLGQGDGYTF	TGTGCCAGCAGCTTAGGGCAGGGAGATGGCTACACCTTC
TRBV15	few	NA	TRBJ2-7	CATSREWDRPYEQYF	TGTGCCACCTCCAGAGAATGGGACCGGCCCTACGAGCAGTACTTC
TRBV7-9	NA	TRBD2	TRBJ2-1	CASSKQTGTSGVLFF	TGTGCCAGCAGCAAACAAACCGGGACTAGCGGAGTGCTGTTCTTC
TRBV7-3	NA	NA	TRBJ2-2	CASSEQGSTGELFF	TGTGCCAGCAGTGAGCAGGGGAGCACCGGGGAGCTGTTTTTT
TRBV5-1	NA	NA	TRBJ2-5	CASSFTGTFKETQYF	TGCGCCAGCAGCTTTACCGGGACTTTTAAAGAGACCCAGTACTTC
TRBV18	NA	NA	TRBJ2-1	CASSPLSRDEQFF	TGTGCCAGCTCACCGCTCTCACGGGATGAGCAGTTCTTC
TRBV4-3	NA	NA	TRBJ2-7	CASSPLLGTDHGEQYF	TGCGCCAGCAGCCCCCTCCTTGGAACGGACCATGGCGAGCAGTACTTC
TRBV11-2	NA	NA	TRBJ2-7	CASSLDLRGSYEQYF	TGTGCCAGCAGCTTAGATCTTAGGGGCAGCTACGAGCAGTACTTC
TRBV19	few	TRBD1	TRBJ1-5	CASSPYGWLRLTSDRHNQPQHF	TGTGCCAGTAGTCCCTATGGTTGGCTACGATTAACCTCGGACAGGCATAATCAGCCCCAGCATTTT
TRBV6-5	few	NA	TRBJ2-2	CASSYGTRPNTGELFF	TGTGCCAGCAGTTACGGCACGCGGCCTAACACCGGGGAGCTGTTTTTT
TRBV15	NA	NA	TRBJ2-1	CATSRSRRMSSYNEQFF	TGTGCCACCAGCCGATCCCGGAGGATGAGCTCCTACAATGAGCAGTTCTTC
TRBV19	NA	NA	TRBJ1-2	CASSPRGAGYTF	TGTGCCAGTAGTCCCAGGGGCGCGGGCTACACCTTC
TRBV13	few	NA	TRBJ2-5	CASSIRQVETQYF	TGTGCCAGCAGCATTAGACAGGTGGAGACCCAGTACTTC
TRBV7-2	NA	NA	TRBJ1-2	CASSSGQIGADGYTF	TGTGCCAGCAGCTCAGGACAGATCGGTGCGGATGGCTACACCTTC
TRBV21-1	NA	NA	TRBJ2-5	CASSDHLGTGQETQYF	TGTGCCAGCAGCGACCACTTAGGGACAGGGCAAGAGACCCAGTACTTC
TRBV4-3	few	NA	TRBJ2-7	CASSQGFRDRTFTDEQYF	TGCGCCAGCAGCCAAGGGTTCCGAGACAGGACCTTCACTGACGAGCAGTACTTC
TRBV6-1	NA	TRBD1	TRBJ2-2	CASSALSGGNGELFF	TGTGCCAGCAGTGCCCTTTCAGGGGGCAATGGGGAGCTGTTTTTT
TRBV2	NA	NA	TRBJ2-1	CASIGIRTDYNEQFF	TGTGCCAGCATAGGTATCAGGACTGATTACAATGAGCAGTTCTTC
TRBV9	few	TRBD2	TRBJ2-1	CASSVEVSSGYNEQFF	TGTGCCAGCAGCGTAGAGGTGTCTAGCGGTTACAATGAGCAGTTCTTC
TRBV9	few	TRBD2	TRBJ2-1	CASSVGAGGMYNEQFF	TGTGCCAGCAGCGTAGGAGCGGGAGGGATGTACAATGAGCAGTTCTTC
TRBV15	few	NA	TRBJ2-4	CATSRALLRDRAKNIQYF	TGTGCCACCAGCAGAGCCCTCCTGAGGGATCGGGCCAAAAACATTCAGTACTTC
TRBV19	few	TRBD1	TRBJ1-2	CASSDTGVYGYTF	TGTGCCAGTAGTGATACAGGGGTATATGGCTACACCTTC
TRBV9	NA	TRBD2	TRBJ2-1	CASGPGTSGFNEQFF	TGTGCCAGCGGTCCGGGGACTAGCGGGTTTAATGAGCAGTTCTTC
TRBV7-6	few	TRBD2	TRBJ2-7	CASSLSGPAGYEQYF	TGTGCCAGCAGCCTTAGCGGGCCTGCGGGCTACGAGCAGTACTTC
TRBV5-1	NA	NA	TRBJ1-1	CASSPALDRLNTEAFF	TGCGCCAGCAGCCCAGCACTCGACAGGCTGAACACTGAAGCTTTCTTT
TRBV7-9	NA	NA	TRBJ1-1	CASSLIRDSEIVNTEAFF	TGTGCCAGCAGCCTCATCCGGGACTCCGAAATAGTGAACACTGAAGCTTTCTTT
TRBV4-3	few	TRBD1	TRBJ2-7	CASSHVSGTGTYEQYF	TGCGCCAGCAGCCACGTTTCCGGGACAGGGACCTACGAGCAGTACTTC